This entry lists 30 T cell receptor beta chains sequenced from one sample in a study of OX40 agonist ivuxolimab in advanced cancers. Profiling relied on immunoSEQ multiplex PCR, and the TCRdb table lists in-frame clones only, not all of them. The data hold tens of thousands of clones, with around 85% observed a single time. Sequencing was performed on CD4+ or CD8+ T cells sorted from blood, taken in a trial of the OX40 agonist ivuxolimab. These receptors were collected from an adult with an advanced solid tumor such as melanoma, head and neck, liver or kidney cancer.

This clone is labeled as medium-sized. This chain links TRBV18 with TRBJ2-1; weak D call: TRBD1 (6 bases). V shed 1 base and J shed 9 bases, with 10 bases lying between them. This CDR3 region has 13 residues. Germline V CDR1 and CDR2: KGHSH, LQKENI. CDR3 DNA: TGTGCCAGCTCACCACTGGACAGCCCTGAGCAGTTCTTC. Encoded protein: CASSPLDSPEQFF.

CDR3 sequence (DNA): TGTGCCAGCAGCGCTACTAGCGGGAGCTACGAGCAGTACTTC. This encodes CASSATSGSYEQYF. V gene TRBV7-6 combines with J gene TRBJ2-5; 11 positions agree with TRBD2. The J call is doubtful: the DNA matches TRBJ2-7 better. The germline gives CDR1 SGHVS, CDR2 FNYEAQ. The CDR3 spans 14 residues.

The CDR3 region has the DNA TGTGCCAGCAGTTCGACAGGGGGCTATAATTCACCCCTCCACTTT. Translating gives CASSSTGGYNSPLHF. The genes are TRBV6-5 and TRBJ1-6; TRBD1 agrees at 9 bases. Germline V gene lookup returns CDR1 MNHEY and CDR2 SVGAGI. Trimming cost V 4 bases and J 3 bases; bases outside gene matches: 1. The CDR3 extends over 15 amino acids.

This sequence joins TRBV19 and TRBJ2-7; 7 bases align to TRBD1. The CDR3 sequence is 19 residues long. Germline V gene data show CDR1 as LNHDA and CDR2 as SQIVND (reference sequence). Unmatched junction bases numbered 18, after V lost 4 bases and J lost 0 bases. Here the CDR3 DNA reads TGTGCCAGTAGTACGCCCCTCCCCCCACAGGGGCCTAGCTCCTACGAGCAGTACGTC. As protein: CASSTPLPPQGPSSYEQYV.

The gene calls are TRBV5-1 and TRBJ2-7; D remains unclear. CDR1 and CDR2 (germline): SGHRS, YFSETQ. This CDR3 is built from 15 residues. The V end lost 0 bases, the J end lost 3 bases, and 13 bases lay between the germline ends. The CDR3, as DNA: TGCGCCAGCAGCTTGGAGCCAGGACCTTTCTACGAGCAGTACGTC. This encodes CASSLEPGPFYEQYV.

A few counts support this clone. The chain combines TRBV27 with TRBJ2-1; D call uncertain. Trimming removed 9 bases at V and 4 bases at J, with 7 bases between. The CDR3 is made up of 11 amino acids. Germline CDR1 is MNHEY and CDR2 is SMNVEV (reference sequence). The CDR3 DNA follows: TGTGCCAGTGCCCAATACAATGAGCAGTTCTTC. It translates to CASAQYNEQFF.

The chain couples TRBV15 to TRBJ1-2; 9 bases agree with TRBD1. The germline CDR1 and CDR2 sequences are LNHNV and YYDKDF (reference sequence). V trimming: 6 bases; J trimming: 5 bases; junction bases outside the gene matches: 13. This CDR3 has 16 residues. CDR3 sequence reads: CATRRPGQGISYGYTF. The CDR3 coding sequence is TGTGCCACCAGGCGCCCGGGACAGGGTATCAGTTATGGCTACACCTTC.

The V call is TRBV4-1, the J call TRBJ1-2; D perhaps matches TRBD1 (5 bases). Germline-derived CDR1 and CDR2 are MGHRA and YSYEKL. V lost 0 bases and J 7 bases, leaving 12 bases between the germline ends. The CDR3 is 14 amino acids. CDR3: CASSQDSGPLGYTF. CDR3 bases: TGCGCCAGCAGCCAAGATTCGGGACCCCTTGGCTACACCTTC.

This chain joins TRBV11-1 and TRBJ2-5, with D perhaps TRBD1 (6 bases). V lost 5 bases, J lost 6 bases, and 16 bases lay in between. The CDR3 spans 14 residues. Germline V gene lookup returns CDR1 SGHAT and CDR2 FQDESV (reference sequence). CDR3 bases: TGTGCCAGCAGCCTACGGACAGATATTAAGACCCAGTACTTC. Translated, it gives CASSLRTDIKTQYF.

The chain couples TRBV6-5 to TRBJ2-5; TRBD2 matches 8 bases. V trimming: 0 bases; J trimming: 4 bases; junction bases outside the gene matches: 7. The CDR3 runs to 16 residues. In germline, CDR1 is MNHEY, CDR2 SVGAGI. This chain's CDR3 is CASSYSYSGEGETQYF. CDR3 in DNA: TGTGCCAGCAGTTACTCCTATAGCGGGGAGGGAGAGACCCAGTACTTC.

J is TRBJ1-6 and V is TRBV2, with D uncertain. The ends were cut back, 7 bases at V and 8 bases at J, with 15 bases in the middle. The CDR3 sequence is 14 residues long. Per the germline V gene, CDR1 is SNHLY and CDR2 is FYNNEI. The CDR3 spells CASNGHLMDSPLHF. The CDR3 DNA reads as TGTGCCAGCAACGGCCACCTTATGGATTCACCCCTCCACTTT. The full variable domain, rest sourced from reference TRBV2 and TRBJ1-6, is EPEVTQTPSHQVTQMGQEVILRCVPISNHLYFYWYRQILGQKVEFLVSFYNNEISEKSEIFDDQFSVERPDGSNFTLKIRSTKLEDSAMYFCASNGHLMDSPLHFGNGTRLTVT.

This rearrangement joins TRBV5-1 to TRBJ2-1, with 13 bases fitting TRBD2. V shed 3 bases and J 9 bases; nucleotides not matched to a gene: 6. Per germline, CDR1 SGHRS and CDR2 YFSETQ. The CDR3 runs 15 residues. In DNA form, the CDR3 reads TGCGCCAGCAGCTCAACTAGCGGGGGGGCTCGTGAGCAGTTCTTC. Protein product: CASSSTSGGAREQFF.

The chain carries TRBV7-6 and TRBJ2-7; no reliable D call. V lost 2 bases and J 3 bases, leaving 8 bases between the germline ends. The CDR3 length is 13 residues. CDR1 and CDR2 from the germline V gene are SGHVS and FNYEAQ. CDR3 amino acids: CASSLSDGYEQYF. The CDR3 coding sequence is TGTGCCAGCAGCTTATCGGACGGCTACGAGCAGTACTTC. The whole variable domain, filled in from reference TRBV7-6 and TRBJ2-7, reads GAGVSQSPRYKVTKRGQDVALRCDPISGHVSLYWYRQALGQGPEFLTYFNYEAQQDKSGLPNDRFSAERPEGSISTLTIQRTEQRDSAMYRCASSLSDGYEQYFGPGTRLTVT.

The J gene is TRBJ2-7, the V gene TRBV5-4, with 11 bases identical to TRBD2. Germline CDR1 is SGHNT and CDR2 is YYREEE (reference sequence). The J segment lost 2 bases and the V segment lost 4 bases, leaving 14 bases of the junction unmatched. This CDR3 spans 18 amino acids. CDR3: CASSLLAGASPDTYEQYF. CDR3 coding DNA: TGTGCCAGCAGCCTACTAGCGGGAGCTTCGCCCGATACCTACGAGCAGTACTTC.

This chain joins TRBV5-1 and TRBJ1-5; 8 nucleotides agree with TRBD1. V shed 4 bases, J shed 6 bases, and the junction held 15 bases outside the gene matches. Germline CDR1 is SGHRS and CDR2 is YFSETQ. The CDR3 runs 17 residues. The DNA for the CDR3 is TGCGCCAGCAGCGTAGGGCCCCAGGGGGCGTATAGTCAGCCCCAGCATTTT. It is translated as CASSVGPQGAYSQPQHF.

The V call is TRBV9, the J call TRBJ1-1; D remains unclear. Germline CDR1 and CDR2: SGDLS and YYNGEE. The CDR3 length is 14 residues. Between the trimmed V and J ends, which lost 0 bases and 1 base, there was a span of 7 bases. The CDR3 nucleotides are TGTGCCAGCAGCGTAGGGGTAGGGAACACTGAAGCTTTCTTT. This translates into CASSVGVGNTEAFF.

The chain combines TRBV4-1 with TRBJ2-7; D is possibly TRBD1 (7 bases). Germline V gene sequence: CDR1 MGHRA, CDR2 YSYEKL. There are 15 residues in the CDR3. With 1 base removed from V and 1 base from J, the gap between germline ends came to 11 bases. The DNA of the CDR3 is TGCGCCAGCAGCCAAGCTTCAGGGGGGTCCTACGAGCAGTACGTC. Protein: CASSQASGGSYEQYV.

The chain uses TRBV6-1 and TRBJ2-1, with D perhaps TRBD2 (5 bases). This CDR3 region has 15 residues. Trimming took off 4 bases at V and 3 bases at J, with 13 bases between the two ends. From germline, CDR1 is MNHNS and CDR2 SASEGT. The CDR3, as DNA: TGTGCCAGCAGTGTAGATGGTAGCGACTACAATGAGCAGTTCTTC. It specifies CASSVDGSDYNEQFF.

This chain joins TRBV7-9 and TRBJ1-3; D is unresolved. Germline V gene data show CDR1 as SEHNR and CDR2 as FQNEAQ (reference sequence). The CDR3 has 15 amino acids. V was cut by 2 bases and J by 1 base, with 9 bases left in between. The CDR3 is CASSLFLPSGNTIYF. For the CDR3, the DNA is TGTGCCAGCAGCTTATTTCTCCCTTCTGGAAACACCATATATTTT.

This clone was counted between two and nine times. J is TRBJ2-1 and V is TRBV5-4; 9 bases map to TRBD1. The V gene's germline CDR1 is SGHNT and CDR2 YYREEE (reference sequence). The CDR3 covers 15 residues. V gave up 5 bases and J gave up 7 bases; unmatched junction bases: 10. The CDR3 loop is CASSYPGQGINEQFF. The DNA for the CDR3 is TGTGCCAGCAGTTATCCGGGACAGGGAATAAATGAGCAGTTCTTC.

The V call is TRBV5-6, the J call TRBJ2-7; D is perhaps TRBD2 (6 bases). CDR3 length: 14 residues. V lost 2 bases and J lost 4, with 13 bases in between. Germline lookup yields CDR1 SGHDT and CDR2 YYEEEE. The CDR3: CASSFSGGMYEQYF. CDR3 nucleotide sequence: TGTGCCAGCAGCTTTTCTGGAGGGATGTACGAGCAGTACTTC.

Turning to this clone: Different DNA sequences within this sample yield the same CDR3. The genes are TRBV27 and TRBJ2-5; D is unresolved. With 6 bases removed from V and 1 base from J, the gap between germline ends came to 3 bases. CDR1 and CDR2 (germline): MNHEY, SMNVEV (reference sequence). The CDR3 sequence is 11 residues long. CDR3 sequence reads: CASRGQETQYF. In nucleotides, the CDR3 is TGTGCCAGCAGGGGCCAAGAGACCCAGTACTTC.

This chain connects TRBV6-6 to TRBJ2-2; no clear D gene. CDR1 and CDR2 (germline): MNHNY, SVGAGI (reference sequence). The CDR3 totals 13 residues. Deletions cut 0 bases from V and 7 bases from J, with 6 bases between. The CDR3 sequence is CASSYSFIGELFF. In nucleotides, the CDR3 is TGTGCCAGCAGTTACTCTTTTATCGGGGAGCTGTTTTTT.

The chain is built from TRBV6-5 and TRBJ2-3; TRBD2 matches at 10 bases. CDR3 size: 15 residues. The germline V gene has CDR1 MNHEY and CDR2 SVGAGI. Trimming at V came to 8 bases and at J to 3 bases, leaving 8 bases not matched to a gene. The CDR3 sequence is CASLSGGAETDTQYF. CDR3 in DNA: TGTGCCAGCTTAAGCGGGGGGGCGGAGACAGATACGCAGTATTTT.

The CDR3 DNA follows: TGTGCCAGCAGTCTAGGGTCTGGTGAAGCTTTCTTT. It is translated as CASSLGSGEAFF. This sequence joins TRBV6-5 and TRBJ1-1; no firm D call. The V end lost 5 bases, the J end lost 7 bases, and 11 bases lay between the germline ends. Germline V gene data show CDR1 as MNHEY and CDR2 as SVGAGI. The CDR3 runs 12 residues.

The V gene is TRBV5-1, the J gene TRBJ2-2; the D is unclear. CDR1 and CDR2 from the germline V gene are SGHRS and YFSETQ. Deletions cut 0 bases from V and 4 bases from J, with 16 bases between. This CDR3 is 17 amino acids long. As DNA, the CDR3 is TGCGCCAGCAGCTTGGATGCTTATGGCCAAGGCACCGGGGAGCTGTTTTTT. This gives the protein CASSLDAYGQGTGELFF.

The rearrangement uses TRBV4-1 and TRBJ1-1; tentative D call: TRBD1 (5 bases). Germline values: CDR1 MGHRA, CDR2 YSYEKL. The length of the CDR3 is 15 residues. The ends were cut back, 6 bases at V and 2 bases at J, with 16 bases in the middle. The CDR3: CASRDPGAINTEAFF. The CDR3 bases are TGCGCCAGCAGAGACCCCGGGGCAATCAACACTGAAGCTTTCTTT.

The CDR3 is CASSYSGDYGYTF. The CDR3 DNA reads TGTGCCAGCAGTTACTCTGGTGACTATGGCTACACCTTC. The V call is TRBV6-5, the J call TRBJ1-2; D ambiguous. The CDR3 loop spans 13 amino acids. V was cut by 0 bases and J by 3 bases, with 5 bases left in between. The germline CDR1 and CDR2 sequences are MNHEY and SVGAGI.

The gene calls are TRBV9 and TRBJ2-1; no clear D gene. CDR3 length: 13 amino acids. Germline V gene lookup returns CDR1 SGDLS and CDR2 YYNGEE. Trimming pared 4 bases from V and 0 bases from J, leaving 5 bases between. The CDR3 region has the DNA TGTGCCAGCAGCATGGGCTCCTACAATGAGCAGTTCTTC. Its protein product is CASSMGSYNEQFF.

This chain uses TRBV9 with TRBJ2-2; 7 bases fit TRBD2. From germline, CDR1 is SGDLS and CDR2 YYNGEE. The CDR3 spans 16 residues. V was pared by 4 bases and J by 6 bases, with 12 bases of the junction left unmatched. The CDR3 loop reads CASSLGGGRGPGELFF. The CDR3 bases are TGTGCCAGCAGCTTAGGAGGCGGGAGAGGTCCCGGGGAGCTGTTTTTT.